The clone carrying this T cell receptor beta chain came up many times. Its antigen is currently unknown. Libraries of TCR beta came from quantitative 5'-RACE with molecular barcodes. TCRdb used MiXCR to reprocess the 5' RACE reads, holding one entry per CDR3 protein. Here the sample spans around 100,000 distinct CDR3 sequences, around 8.5% being singletons. This entry belongs to a study of CD8 T cells in ankylosing spondylitis. Study results and limitations: Reportedly, matched ankylosing spondylitis synovial fluid was significantly enriched for disease-linked clones. Prior work had noted some motif variants in reactive arthritis blood and synovial fluid. Among TCR beta sequences, a motif of under 10 highly homologous variants appeared characteristic of ankylosing spondylitis blood. CD8+ cells made up the disease-linked clones, which were relatively rare in peripheral blood.

The trim removed 3 bases at V and 7 bases at J, leaving 19 bases unmatched. This CDR3 spans 20 amino acids. Germline CDR1 and CDR2: KGHDR and SFDVKD. The chain recombines TRBV24-1 with TRBJ2-3; TRBD2 agrees at 12 bases. The sequenced material came from blood, either unsorted or a sorted T cell fraction (not recorded which). The source is a male donor with ankylosing spondylitis. CDR3 in amino acids: CATSDVTAGGLAGPGNTQYF. The CDR3 DNA is TGTGCCACCAGTGATGTGACAGCAGGCGGACTAGCGGGACCCGGAAATACGCAGTATTTT.